This T cell receptor (beta chain) was documented in a study of cytomegalovirus exposure and HLA in healthy donors. Study-wide findings and caveats: The authors judged a highly shared variant cluster likely a sequencing artifact. A later analysis reportedly found fewer N-insertions in an Asian-associated ancestry cluster than the roughly 680-donor mean. Upon later analysis, TCR association rates were observed to vary by HLA locus, being highest for DRB1 and lowest for HLA-C.

The study ran its PCR with 60 Vbeta and 13 Jbeta primers. Measured with immunoSEQ multiplex PCR; TCRdb has only the in-frame clones, and not every one. The sample includes some 130,000 clones, around 79% of them seen just once. With regard to this clone: Its antigen remains unidentified.

CDR1 and CDR2 from the germline V gene are SGHRS and YFSETQ. CDR3 length: 15 residues. Between the trimmed V and J ends, which lost 6 bases and 5 bases, there was a span of 17 bases. Sequenced input: PBMCs. The V and J genes are TRBV5-1 and TRBJ2-2; TRBD1 is a possible D gene (6 bases). The TCR comes from a man between 40 and 49 years old in good health and CMV-seropositive. The CDR3 DNA sequence: TGCGCCAGCACTCCGTCTAAAGGACAGACCGGGGAGCTGTTTTTT. Protein: CASTPSKGQTGELFF.